This T cell receptor beta chain was sequenced for a study of blood T cell repertoires in COVID-19. As for the study in general: The United States, Italy and Spain provided the acute and convalescent COVID-19 samples. The cDNA or gDNA used as material had been derived from T cells, B-cell-depleted T cells, or PBMCs.

Original analysis: Reference gene primers were amplified, and this amplification served to estimate nucleated cell counts. Measured with immunoSEQ multiplex PCR; TCRdb has only the in-frame clones, and not every one. V and J calls plus clone size are reproduced from that table; the DNA served to infer D and trimming. This table has approximately 320,000 clones, 85% appearing once. The germline V gene encodes CDR1 SNHLY and CDR2 FYNNEI. The CDR3 spans 13 residues. Trimming shortened V by 4 bases and J by 4 bases, and 8 bases separated the two germline ends. This chain links TRBV2 with TRBJ1-5; D not resolved. The sequence came from a human donor in a cohort sampled during active COVID-19. The material sequenced was peripheral blood. CDR3 protein: CASSVSINQPQHF. The CDR3 DNA reads as TGTGCCAGCAGTGTGTCAATTAATCAGCCCCAGCATTTT.